Shown below are 13 T cell receptor beta chains from a single sample sequenced in a study of early T cells in non-severe SARS-CoV-2 infection. TCRdb fed the 5' RACE reads into MiXCR, producing one record per CDR3 protein. The repertoire includes nearly 110,000 distinct CDR3 sequences, 11% of them detected once, and more than 6.5% sits in the top ten. The material sequenced was whole blood. These TCRs come from an adult who was a healthcare worker with PCR-confirmed SARS-CoV-2 infection or an uninfected control (not recorded which).

The chain joins TRBV5-4 to TRBJ1-5; D uncertain. The germline V and J ends were trimmed by 2 bases and 5 bases, with 11 bases remaining between them. Germline values: CDR1 SGHNT, CDR2 YYREEE (reference sequence). This CDR3 region has 14 residues. The CDR3: CASSFDPEDQPQHF. The CDR3 DNA is TGTGCCAGCAGCTTTGACCCTGAGGATCAGCCCCAGCATTTT.

The rearrangement links TRBV20-1 to TRBJ2-7; TRBD1 agrees at 9 bases. This CDR3 comprises 15 residues. CDR1 and CDR2 from the germline V gene are DFQATT and SNEGSKA (reference sequence). V lost 5 bases to trimming and J lost 7 bases; unmatched junction nucleotides: 15. The CDR3 DNA is TGCAGTGCTTCCGGACAGGGGAAATGGTCGTATGAGCAGTACTTC. Amino acid sequence: CSASGQGKWSYEQYF.

This clonotype was seen at least ten times. The chain recombines TRBV20-1 with TRBJ2-7, with D perhaps TRBD2 (6 bases). This CDR3 is built from 15 residues. V shed 5 bases and J shed 2 bases, with 19 bases lying between them. Germline assignment: CDR1 DFQATT and CDR2 SNEGSKA (reference sequence). This CDR3 is CSALGRSQTTYEQYF. The DNA for the CDR3 is TGCAGTGCTCTGGGGAGGAGCCAGACCACCTACGAGCAGTACTTC.

The chain uses TRBV5-1 and TRBJ2-3; D gene ambiguous. V lost 4 bases and J lost 8, with 17 bases in between. CDR1 is SGHRS, CDR2 YFSETQ, per germline. CDR3 length: 14 residues. CDR3 in DNA: TGCGCCAGCAGCCCCGCGGATGTGTGGGGTACGCAGTATTTT. It is translated as CASSPADVWGTQYF.

This clonotype was picked up many times. The chain uses TRBV20-1 and TRBJ1-1, with D maybe TRBD1 (6 bases). The germline CDR1 and CDR2 sequences are DFQATT and SNEGSKA (reference sequence). V lost 3 bases and J 4 bases, leaving 9 bases between the germline ends. This CDR3 comprises 12 residues. CDR3 coding DNA: TGCAGTGCTAGCGGGACACCCACTGAAGCTTTCTTT. The encoded protein is CSASGTPTEAFF.

V usage is TRBV2 and J usage is TRBJ1-5; D might be TRBD1 (6 bases). Per the germline V gene, CDR1 is SNHLY and CDR2 is FYNNEI. With 8 bases removed from V and 0 bases from J, the gap between germline ends came to 14 bases. The CDR3 contains 15 residues. The CDR3 protein is CASQRQVNSNQPQHF. In DNA, the CDR3 is TGTGCCAGCCAGAGACAGGTTAATAGCAATCAGCCCCAGCATTTT.

For this clonotype: It may be a read error: a sequence one base away is much more abundant. The J gene is TRBJ2-3, the V gene TRBV12-3 or TRBV12-4, with 9 bases lining up with TRBD2. The CDR3 runs 16 residues. The CDR3 is CASSLGGSGRQDRQYF. In DNA form, the CDR3 reads TGTGCCAGCAGCCTGGGCGGTAGCGGGAGACAAGATAGGCAGTATTTT.

This clonotype was seen at least ten times. V and J are TRBV6-1 and TRBJ1-2; D possibly corresponds to TRBD1 (6 bases). Per the germline V gene, CDR1 is MNHNS and CDR2 is SASEGT. The CDR3 runs to 16 residues. Trimming took 3 bases from V and 8 from J, leaving 22 bases between them. CDR3 residues: CASSDYRGQGGPGYTF. For the CDR3, the DNA is TGTGCCAGCAGTGATTACCGGGGACAAGGGGGACCCGGCTACACCTTC.

This clonotype was recorded many times. The chain joins TRBV6-1 to TRBJ2-7, with 9 bases identical to TRBD1. This CDR3 region has 16 residues. Unmatched junction bases numbered 14, after V lost 6 bases and J lost 5 bases. The V gene's germline CDR1 is MNHNS and CDR2 SASEGT. This CDR3 is CASRVLYGTGNHEQYF. The CDR3 DNA follows: TGTGCCAGCAGAGTACTTTACGGGACAGGGAACCACGAGCAGTACTTC.

This clonotype has a handful of counts. This chain links TRBV7-9 with TRBJ2-7; D might be TRBD1 (5 bases). The CDR3 is made up of 14 amino acids. The V and J ends lost 5 bases and 1 base respectively, with 12 bases between them. The germline V gene encodes CDR1 SEHNR and CDR2 FQNEAQ (reference sequence). This CDR3 is CASSPEGVSYEQYF. CDR3 DNA: TGTGCCAGCAGCCCCGAAGGGGTGTCCTACGAGCAGTACTTC. Full variable domain (outside the CDR3, taken from reference TRBV7-9 and TRBJ2-7): DTGVSQNPRHKITKRGQNVTFRCDPISEHNRLYWYRQTLGQGPEFLTYFQNEAQLEKSRLLSDRFSAERPKGSFSTLEIQRTEQGDSAMYLCASSPEGVSYEQYFGPGTRLTVT.

The chain has TRBV5-1 and TRBJ1-5, with 7 bases lining up with TRBD1. Germline CDR1 SGHRS, CDR2 YFSETQ. The CDR3 sequence is 15 residues long. V dropped 0 bases and J dropped 5; count of bases not matched to a gene: 5. The DNA of the CDR3 is TGCGCCAGCAGCTTGGAAGGGACAGCGGATCAGCCCCAGCATTTT. Its translation is CASSLEGTADQPQHF.

The chain links TRBV5-6 to TRBJ1-1; the D is unclear. Trimming stripped 5 bases from V and 2 bases from J, with 13 bases between. The CDR3 is made up of 14 amino acids. CDR1 and CDR2 (germline): SGHDT, YYEEEE. The CDR3, as DNA: TGTGCCAGCAGACCCGGAGAAACCAACACTGAAGCTTTCTTT. It codes for CASRPGETNTEAFF.

This clonotype was picked up a small number of times. The chain employs TRBV4-1 and TRBJ2-7; D is possibly TRBD2 (5 bases). Looked up from germline, CDR1 is MGHRA and CDR2 is YSYEKL. This CDR3 contains 16 residues. The germline V and J ends were trimmed by 1 base and 7 bases, with 20 bases remaining between them. CDR3 nucleotide sequence: TGCGCCAGCAGCCAAGGGGGTCCGGGATCAAGTAGGGAGCAGTACTTC. Amino acid sequence: CASSQGGPGSSREQYF.